This TCR beta chain was retrieved from a study of blood T cell repertoires in COVID-19. Study-level information: T cells, B-cell-depleted T cells, or PBMCs supplied cDNA or gDNA.

V was pared by 6 bases and J by 0 bases, with 18 bases between. CDR3 size: 16 residues. Germline-derived CDR1 and CDR2 are SGHTA and FQGTGA. The method was immunoSEQ multiplex PCR; TCRdb's version includes in-frame clones alone and lacks a portion of them. The data hold roughly 150,000 clones, with more than 65% observed a single time. The sample was peripheral blood. The receptor was isolated from a human donor in a cohort sampled during active COVID-19. This sequence joins TRBV7-3 and TRBJ2-7; D is perhaps TRBD2 (6 bases). The CDR3 DNA is TGTGCCAGCAGTCCCCCTCGCGGGGAGAACTCCTACGAGCAGTACTTC. This encodes CASSPPRGENSYEQYF. The complete variable domain, with remaining parts taken from reference TRBV7-3 and TRBJ2-7, reads GAGVSQTPSNKVTEKGKYVELRCDPISGHTALYWYRQSLGQGPEFLIYFQGTGAADDSGLPNDRFFAVRPEGSVSTLKIQRTERGDSAVYLCASSPPRGENSYEQYFGPGTRLTVT.